A single sample is the source of the 4 T cell receptor beta chains below, sequenced in a study of human T cells and chemical hapten exposure. MiXCR was run by TCRdb on the RACE reads, yielding one entry per CDR3 protein. The table lists 65,000 to 95,000 distinct CDR3 sequences, approximately 8.1% of them singletons. Stated time point: healthy volunteer bleed at 6 weeks. It was unfractionated whole blood from which total RNA was extracted. The sequenced sample was whole blood. Receptor source: a female donor in good health. Some clones in this sample may be carry-over from other donors' samples.

This clonotype appeared once. The chain links TRBV6-6 to TRBJ1-2; 9 bases align to TRBD1. The ends lost 4 bases at V and 4 bases at J; junction bases unmatched: 13. The CDR3 totals 17 residues. CDR1 is MNHNY, CDR2 SVGAGI, per germline (reference sequence). CDR3 amino acids: CASSLPGQGLATYGYTF. CDR3 in DNA: TGTGCCAGCAGTTTACCGGGACAGGGACTCGCTACCTATGGCTACACCTTC.

The rearrangement uses TRBV30 and TRBJ1-2, with TRBD1 matching 11 bases. This CDR3 is built from 15 residues. V shed 3 bases and J 6 bases; nucleotides not matched to a gene: 9. In germline, CDR1 is GTSNPN, CDR2 SVGIG (reference sequence). CDR3 bases: TGTGCCTGGAGATTACGGGACAGGGGGTGGCATGGCTACACCTTC. Protein product: CAWRLRDRGWHGYTF.

This clonotype was seen many times. V is TRBV7-3 and J is TRBJ2-5, with 7 bases that match TRBD1. The CDR3 is 13 amino acids. V lost 1 base to trimming and J lost 5 bases; unmatched junction nucleotides: 1. Per germline, CDR1 SGHTA and CDR2 FQGTGA. This CDR3 is CASSLNRGETQYF. The DNA of the CDR3 is TGTGCCAGCAGCTTAAACAGGGGTGAGACCCAGTACTTC.

This clonotype has at least ten counts. As DNA, the CDR3 is TGTGCCATCAGTTCCTCCGACGGGGCGAGGAGTGTAGATACGCAGTATTTT. It encodes CAISSSDGARSVDTQYF. The chain uses TRBV10-3 and TRBJ2-3; TRBD1 or TRBD2 may be the D gene (5 bases each). V lost 5 bases and J 5 bases, leaving 23 bases between the germline ends. The CDR3 loop spans 17 amino acids. Germline CDR1 ENHRY, CDR2 SYGVKD.